This is a list of T cell receptor beta chains from one sample in a study of blood T cell repertoires in COVID-19. Sequencing used immunoSEQ multiplex PCR; TCRdb keeps in-frame clones, though not all of them. Here the sample spans 130,000 to 150,000 clones, roughly 79% being singletons. Sequencing was carried out using peripheral blood. These receptors were obtained from a human donor with acute or convalescent COVID-19. The donor label of this sample is uncertain. Both conserved end residues are part of each CDR3. Each record gives: V gene, D gene, clone size, J gene, CDR3 DNA, CDR3 protein. A D gene is named only where the DNA matches it firmly. Clone size, where shown, is once, few, many, or a class for clones that have expanded.

V gene: TRBV7-8; D gene: TRBD2; clone size: NA; J gene: TRBJ2-3; CDR3 DNA: TGTGCCAGCAGCAAACTAGCGGTCCGCACAGATACGCAGTATTTT; CDR3 protein: CASSKLAVRTDTQYF
V gene: TRBV2; D gene: TRBD1; clone size: few; J gene: TRBJ2-7; CDR3 DNA: TGTGCCAGCAGGGACAGGGAGCCCTACGAGCAGTACTTC; CDR3 protein: CASRDREPYEQYF
V gene: TRBV4-2; D gene: NA; clone size: NA; J gene: TRBJ1-2; CDR3 DNA: TGTGCCAGCAGCCAAGATGTAGGGGTTTTGAACTATGGCTACACCTTC; CDR3 protein: CASSQDVGVLNYGYTF
V gene: TRBV5-1; D gene: NA; clone size: NA; J gene: TRBJ2-1; CDR3 DNA: TGCGCCAGCAGCTCCCCTAGCAATGAGCAGTTCTTC; CDR3 protein: CASSSPSNEQFF
V gene: TRBV6-2/TRBV6-3; D gene: TRBD2; clone size: NA; J gene: TRBJ2-3; CDR3 DNA: TGTGCCAGCAGCCTAGTAGCGGGGGGGGGAGATACGCAGTATTTT; CDR3 protein: CASSLVAGGGDTQYF
V gene: TRBV11-3; D gene: NA; clone size: NA; J gene: TRBJ2-7; CDR3 DNA: TGTGCCAGCAGCCCCCGGGGTCCAGGCTACGAGCAGTACTTC; CDR3 protein: CASSPRGPGYEQYF
V gene: TRBV19; D gene: TRBD1; clone size: NA; J gene: TRBJ1-3; CDR3 DNA: TGTGCCAGTACCTCAGGGGGTTTCGGAAACACCATATATTTT; CDR3 protein: CASTSGGFGNTIYF
V gene: TRBV2; D gene: NA; clone size: NA; J gene: TRBJ1-2; CDR3 DNA: TGTGCCAGCAGTGAGAAGCTATTCGATACGGGCTACACCTTC; CDR3 protein: CASSEKLFDTGYTF
V gene: TRBV15; D gene: NA; clone size: NA; J gene: TRBJ1-2; CDR3 DNA: TGTGCCACCAGCACCCCGGGACTGGGGAATAACTATGGCTACACCTTC; CDR3 protein: CATSTPGLGNNYGYTF
V gene: TRBV12-3/TRBV12-4; D gene: NA; clone size: NA; J gene: TRBJ2-7; CDR3 DNA: TGTGCCAGCAGTAGGGGTTTGGAGCAGTACTTC; CDR3 protein: CASSRGLEQYF
V gene: TRBV6-6; D gene: NA; clone size: NA; J gene: TRBJ1-6; CDR3 DNA: TGTGCCAGCAGTTACACCAGCAGGGTCCATAATTCACCCCTCCACTTT; CDR3 protein: CASSYTSRVHNSPLHF
V gene: TRBV5-1; D gene: TRBD1; clone size: NA; J gene: TRBJ2-1; CDR3 DNA: TGCGCCAGCAGCCCGGGACAGTACTCCTACAATGAGCAGTTCTTC; CDR3 protein: CASSPGQYSYNEQFF
V gene: TRBV11-2; D gene: TRBD2; clone size: NA; J gene: TRBJ2-1; CDR3 DNA: TGTGCCAGCAGCTTACCAGCGGGGGGCTACAATGAGCAGTTCTTC; CDR3 protein: CASSLPAGGYNEQFF
V gene: TRBV19; D gene: NA; clone size: once; J gene: TRBJ1-4; CDR3 DNA: TGTGCCAGTAGTACAGGGGTAAATCCTAATGAAAAACTGTTTTTT; CDR3 protein: CASSTGVNPNEKLFF
V gene: TRBV3-1/TRBV3-2; D gene: TRBD2; clone size: NA; J gene: TRBJ2-1; CDR3 DNA: TGTGCCAGCAGCGATAGCGGGAAGGGCTCCTACAATGAGCAGTTCTTC; CDR3 protein: CASSDSGKGSYNEQFF
V gene: TRBV4-2; D gene: NA; clone size: NA; J gene: TRBJ2-3; CDR3 DNA: TGTGCCAGCAGCCAAGGTGGACTGGGTGGGGATACGCAGTATTTT; CDR3 protein: CASSQGGLGGDTQYF
V gene: TRBV7-8; D gene: NA; clone size: NA; J gene: TRBJ1-4; CDR3 DNA: TGTGCCAGCAGCCGCGGGAATGAAAAACTGTTTTTT; CDR3 protein: CASSRGNEKLFF
V gene: TRBV4-1; D gene: NA; clone size: NA; J gene: TRBJ1-1; CDR3 DNA: TGCGCCAGCAGCCCCCTCCGGGGGACTGAAGCTTTCTTT; CDR3 protein: CASSPLRGTEAFF
V gene: TRBV2; D gene: NA; clone size: NA; J gene: TRBJ2-2; CDR3 DNA: TGTGCCAGCAGCAAACAGGGTCCCTCAACCGGGGAGCTGTTTTTT; CDR3 protein: CASSKQGPSTGELFF
V gene: TRBV6-5; D gene: TRBD1; clone size: once; J gene: TRBJ1-1; CDR3 DNA: TGTGCCAGCAGTTCCGGGACAGGGCTCGGCTCCACTGAAGCTTTCTTT; CDR3 protein: CASSSGTGLGSTEAFF
V gene: TRBV27; D gene: NA; clone size: NA; J gene: TRBJ2-3; CDR3 DNA: TGTGCCAGCAGGCCTTTTACGGGGGGCCGCACAGATACGCAGTATTTT; CDR3 protein: CASRPFTGGRTDTQYF
V gene: TRBV5-8; D gene: TRBD2; clone size: NA; J gene: TRBJ2-3; CDR3 DNA: TGTGCCAGCAGCTTGGTTCTAGCGGGAGCCACAGATACGCAGTATTTT; CDR3 protein: CASSLVLAGATDTQYF
V gene: TRBV23-1; D gene: TRBD1; clone size: NA; J gene: TRBJ1-6; CDR3 DNA: TGCGCCAGCAGGCCATCCGGGACAGGAGTTTCACCCCTCCACTTT; CDR3 protein: CASRPSGTGVSPLHF
V gene: TRBV27; D gene: TRBD2; clone size: NA; J gene: TRBJ2-1; CDR3 DNA: TGTGCCAGCAGTTTAGATCTAGCGGGGGGGAATGAGCAGTTCTTC; CDR3 protein: CASSLDLAGGNEQFF
V gene: TRBV9; D gene: NA; clone size: NA; J gene: TRBJ1-6; CDR3 DNA: TGTGCCAGCAGCGCGTGGGGGGACTATAATTCACCCCTCCACTTT; CDR3 protein: CASSAWGDYNSPLHF
V gene: TRBV9; D gene: NA; clone size: NA; J gene: TRBJ2-1; CDR3 DNA: TGTGCCAGCAGCGTAGGCGGGGGCAGCTCCTACAATGAGCAGTTCTTC; CDR3 protein: CASSVGGGSSYNEQFF
V gene: TRBV7-3; D gene: NA; clone size: NA; J gene: TRBJ2-2; CDR3 DNA: TGTGCCAGCGGCATATTGAACACCGGGGAGCTGTTTTTT; CDR3 protein: CASGILNTGELFF
V gene: TRBV27; D gene: NA; clone size: NA; J gene: TRBJ2-3; CDR3 DNA: TGTGCCAGCAGCCCAGATGGGCCGACAGATACGCAGTATTTT; CDR3 protein: CASSPDGPTDTQYF
V gene: TRBV5-1; D gene: NA; clone size: NA; J gene: TRBJ2-3; CDR3 DNA: TGCGCCAGCAGCTTGGCCTATATAGATACGCAGTATTTT; CDR3 protein: CASSLAYIDTQYF
V gene: TRBV5-1; D gene: NA; clone size: NA; J gene: TRBJ1-3; CDR3 DNA: TGCGCCAGCAGCTTGGCCAGCTCTGGAAACACCATATATTTT; CDR3 protein: CASSLASSGNTIYF
V gene: TRBV24-1; D gene: NA; clone size: NA; J gene: TRBJ2-1; CDR3 DNA: TGTGCCACCAGTGATTCAGGACTGGCTAGCTACAATGAGCAGTTCTTC; CDR3 protein: CATSDSGLASYNEQFF
V gene: TRBV2; D gene: NA; clone size: NA; J gene: TRBJ1-3; CDR3 DNA: TGTGCCAGCAGTGTGGAGCAGAGAAACACCATATATTTT; CDR3 protein: CASSVEQRNTIYF
V gene: TRBV7-3; D gene: NA; clone size: NA; J gene: TRBJ2-1; CDR3 DNA: TGTGCCAGCAGCTTAAATAGCGGTGGGGGTGAGCAGTTCTTC; CDR3 protein: CASSLNSGGGEQFF
V gene: TRBV18; D gene: NA; clone size: once; J gene: TRBJ1-2; CDR3 DNA: TGTGCCAGCTCACCGGAGGGTCGAGGCTATGGCTACACCTTC; CDR3 protein: CASSPEGRGYGYTF
V gene: TRBV15; D gene: NA; clone size: NA; J gene: TRBJ1-1; CDR3 DNA: TGTGCCACCAGCAGTGATCGAGGGAACACTGAAGCTTTCTTT; CDR3 protein: CATSSDRGNTEAFF
V gene: TRBV2; D gene: NA; clone size: NA; J gene: TRBJ1-1; CDR3 DNA: TGTGCCAGCACGTCACAGGGATTTAACACTGAAGCTTTCTTT; CDR3 protein: CASTSQGFNTEAFF
V gene: TRBV30; D gene: TRBD1; clone size: NA; J gene: TRBJ1-1; CDR3 DNA: TGTGCCTGGAACCCGACAGGGTTGGACACTGAAGCTTTCTTT; CDR3 protein: CAWNPTGLDTEAFF
V gene: TRBV6-5; D gene: NA; clone size: NA; J gene: TRBJ2-7; CDR3 DNA: TGTGCCAGCAGTTACGACAGCGAGCAGTACTTC; CDR3 protein: CASSYDSEQYF
V gene: TRBV18; D gene: NA; clone size: NA; J gene: TRBJ1-1; CDR3 DNA: TGTGCCAGCTCACCACCTAAACCAGGGCCTGAAGCTTTCTTT; CDR3 protein: CASSPPKPGPEAFF
V gene: TRBV5-5; D gene: TRBD1; clone size: NA; J gene: TRBJ1-2; CDR3 DNA: TGTGCCAGCAGCCTGACAGGGGACTATGGCTACACCTTC; CDR3 protein: CASSLTGDYGYTF
V gene: TRBV27; D gene: NA; clone size: NA; J gene: TRBJ1-1; CDR3 DNA: TGTGCCAGCAGTTTGGGTGGAGTGAACACTGAAGCTTTCTTT; CDR3 protein: CASSLGGVNTEAFF
V gene: TRBV27; D gene: TRBD1; clone size: once; J gene: TRBJ1-5; CDR3 DNA: TGTGCCAGCAGTCGGGGGTTTCCGGGACAGTTCTCTAATCAGCCCCAGCATTTT; CDR3 protein: CASSRGFPGQFSNQPQHF